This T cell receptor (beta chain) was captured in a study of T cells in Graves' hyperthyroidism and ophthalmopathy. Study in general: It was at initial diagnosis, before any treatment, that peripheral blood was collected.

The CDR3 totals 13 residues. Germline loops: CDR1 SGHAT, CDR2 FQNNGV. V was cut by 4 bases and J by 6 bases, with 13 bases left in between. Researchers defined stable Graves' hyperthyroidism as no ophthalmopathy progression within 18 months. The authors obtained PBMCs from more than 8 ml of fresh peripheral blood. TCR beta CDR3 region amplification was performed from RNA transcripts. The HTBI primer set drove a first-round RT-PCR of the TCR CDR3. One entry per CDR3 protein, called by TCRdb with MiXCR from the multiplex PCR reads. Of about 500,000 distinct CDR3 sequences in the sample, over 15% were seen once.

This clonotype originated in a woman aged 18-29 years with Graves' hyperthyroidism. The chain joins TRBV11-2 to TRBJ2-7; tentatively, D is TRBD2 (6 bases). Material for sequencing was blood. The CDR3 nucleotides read TGTGCCAGCAGCTCCGGGACTGCCAGCGAGCAGTACTTC. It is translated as CASSSGTASEQYF.